This is a list of T cell receptor beta chains from one sample in a study of graft-versus-host responses after intestinal transplantation. TCRdb's copy holds only in-frame clones and misses some; the assay was immunoSEQ multiplex PCR. The sample has 12,000 or so clones; 90% to 95% are singletons. The sequenced sample was PBMCs, obtained 105 days after intestinal transplantation. These receptors were obtained from a human patient who received an intestinal transplant, so some T cells may come from the graft donor. Both conserved end residues are trimmed from each CDR3.

CDR3	V	J
ASSEGDNSPLH	TRBV6-4	TRBJ1-6
ASSEGLAAYEQY	TRBV5-4	TRBJ2-7
ASSLATNYGYT	TRBV7-9	TRBJ1-2
ASSLTAEPYNEQF	TRBV5-1	TRBJ2-1
ASSFRQSYEQY	TRBV28	TRBJ2-7
ASSLGRYSNSGNTIY	TRBV7-2	TRBJ1-3
ASSVDSGGANGYT	TRBV9	TRBJ1-2
ASSLGTANYGYT	TRBV7-3	TRBJ1-2
ASSLPEYSGHSGNTIY	TRBV7-2	TRBJ1-3
ASSLAVGEAF	TRBV7-6	TRBJ1-1
ASSLVRSYTQY	TRBV13	TRBJ2-3
ASSMTGDTEAF	TRBV19	TRBJ1-1
ARIAARDRGYEQY	TRBV5-3	TRBJ2-7
ASSPGQQSGANVLT	TRBV2	TRBJ2-6
ASSLEETQY	TRBV5-1	TRBJ2-5
AISDLGTGGPGELF	TRBV10-3	TRBJ2-2
ASSRGVAGETDTQY	TRBV18	TRBJ2-3
ASSQDSGGAYNEQF	TRBV4-2	TRBJ2-1
ASSNRRETQY	TRBV5-1	TRBJ2-5
ASSDGTGGDEQF	TRBV6-4	TRBJ2-1
ASSELGQGLGSPLH	TRBV6-1	TRBJ1-6
ASSEREQY	TRBV6-1	TRBJ2-7
ASSFRVREQY	TRBV2	TRBJ2-7
ASSIGNTEAF	TRBV19	TRBJ1-1
ASSLNYGFPYEQY	TRBV7-9	TRBJ2-7
ASSLEGVGNTEAF	TRBV7-2	TRBJ1-1
ASSDQLQGMGETQY	TRBV6-1	TRBJ2-5
ASSKPPGGNYEQY	TRBV28	TRBJ2-7
ASSSQTSYEQY	TRBV13	TRBJ2-7
ASSPLGAGETQY	TRBV14	TRBJ2-5
ASTQRTGRTNEQF	TRBV2	TRBJ2-1
ASSTRGNRGADTQY	TRBV21-1	TRBJ2-3
ASSRTDTQY	TRBV5-4	TRBJ2-3
ASSQFVADTQY	TRBV4-1	TRBJ2-3
AWTSGRATGELF	TRBV30	TRBJ2-2
ASMGAGDVGNEQF	TRBV13	TRBJ2-1
ASSSAGGGEQY	TRBV5-1	TRBJ2-7
ASSELAGGQETQY	TRBV6-1	TRBJ2-5
ASSQGPGSPEPNEQF	TRBV14	TRBJ2-1
ASSSWGQSSSYEQY	TRBV19	TRBJ2-7
ASSRRGEDYGYT	TRBV5-1	TRBJ1-2
ASSLNPGGNTEAF	TRBV27	TRBJ1-1
ASRNLDGRVLQETQY	TRBV28	TRBJ2-5
ATTAGFGYEQY	TRBV19	TRBJ2-7
ASSSLGRDSSSTDTQY	TRBV5-6	TRBJ2-3
ASSQGGFLYEQY	TRBV4-1	TRBJ2-7
ASSEVVGYGYT	TRBV2	TRBJ1-2
AGSDGGAGELF	TRBV6-4	TRBJ2-2
ASAFPLLLIPNTEAF	TRBV12-5	TRBJ1-1
ARSWTGGYEQY	TRBV5-3	TRBJ2-7
ASSLETGLETQY	TRBV7-6	TRBJ2-5
ASSQEGGNEQF	TRBV4-2	TRBJ2-1
ASSEVVQGGTGELF	TRBV2	TRBJ2-2
ASLSRTVLRSEQY	TRBV13	TRBJ2-7
ASSHSGIKETQY	TRBV13	TRBJ2-5
SVAPDRGDHNEQF	TRBV29-1	TRBJ2-1
ASSLGLATDTQY	TRBV6-5	TRBJ2-3
ASSDLDRGHGYT	TRBV5-6	TRBJ1-2
ASSHSGTGFTEAF	TRBV14	TRBJ1-1
ASSSGQGGAGELF	TRBV7-7	TRBJ2-2